This T cell receptor beta chain was documented in a study of memory CD4+ T cells and cytomegalovirus serostatus. Study results and caveats: Each of 67 CMV-associated TCRbeta sequences occurred in one to five individuals.

This table comes from immunoSEQ multiplex PCR, and its TCRdb copy is limited to in-frame clones, with some not included. The sample has 60,000 to 75,000 clones; roughly 75% are singletons. Note on this clone: Its matching antigen is unknown.

Single viable CD3+CD4+CD8-CD45RO+ cells were sorted as the memory CD4+ T cells. The CDR3 has 16 amino acids. Trimming pared 0 bases from V and 4 bases from J, leaving 16 bases between. Germline assignment: CDR1 LGHNA and CDR2 YSLEER. The rearrangement uses TRBV4-3 and TRBJ2-7, with D perhaps matching TRBD1 (5 bases). Specimen: memory CD4+ T cells from blood. This TCR was sampled from an adult in good health and CMV-seronegative. Some clones in this sample may be carry-over from other donors' samples. The CDR3 region is CASSQDGMSGRYEQYF. In DNA, the CDR3 is TGCGCCAGCAGCCAAGACGGTATGTCAGGGCGGTACGAGCAGTACTTC.